One sample yielded the 26 T cell receptor beta chains listed below, sequenced in a study of blood T cells in healthy people across ages. Primers used in a second PCR of about 6 to 11 cycles were a sample-barcoded 5' primer and a J-beta primer mix. TCRdb itself ran the 5' RACE reads through MiXCR, one entry per CDR3 protein. The sample includes 760,000 or so distinct CDR3 sequences, about 25% seen only once; the top ten take 9.4%. This sample also appeared in a second study, on T cells of mothers and their children.

Material: blood. These receptors originate from a boy aged 10-17 years in good health.

V and J are TRBV29-1 and TRBJ2-1; 15 bases fit TRBD2. V lost 6 bases and J lost 0; bases outside the gene matches: 6. This CDR3 contains 17 residues. Germline V gene data show CDR1 as SQVTM and CDR2 as ANQGSEA. CDR3 in amino acids: CSVGLAGGTSSYNEQFF. Written as DNA, the CDR3 is TGCAGCGTCGGACTAGCGGGGGGGACGAGCTCCTACAATGAGCAGTTCTTC.

Comments on this clonotype: One end of the junction varies from germline; a read error may be responsible. J is TRBJ2-1 and V is TRBV28; 9 nucleotides align to TRBD2. From germline, CDR1 is MDHEN and CDR2 SYDVKM. This CDR3 comprises 16 residues. Here the CDR3 DNA reads TGTGCCAGCAGTGCTAATCTGGGGACTAGCTTCGACGAGCAGTGCTTC. Its translation: CASSANLGTSFDEQCF.

The rearrangement joins TRBV18 to TRBJ2-7, with a tentative D call TRBD2 (5 bases). Germline-derived CDR1 and CDR2 are KGHSH and LQKENI. The CDR3 loop spans 17 amino acids. Deletions cut 6 bases from V and 0 bases from J, with 21 bases between. The CDR3 bases are TGTGCCAGCTCCCCCCGGCGGCGGGCGATGGACTCCTACGAGCAGTACTTC. Protein sequence: CASSPRRRAMDSYEQYF.

The chain recombines TRBV16 with TRBJ1-4; the D gene is possibly TRBD1 (5 bases). V was cut by 0 bases and J by 6 bases, with 11 bases left in between. The CDR3 has 15 residues. From germline, CDR1 is KGHSY and CDR2 FQNENV. DNA of the CDR3: TGTGCCAGCAGCCAATCTCAGGGTGGTTATGAAAAACTGTTTTTT. It encodes CASSQSQGGYEKLFF.

This chain uses TRBV7-9 with TRBJ2-7; weak D call: TRBD1 (6 bases). Germline V gives CDR1 SEHNR, CDR2 FQNEAQ (reference sequence). The ends were cut back, 4 bases at V and 0 bases at J, with 13 bases in the middle. The CDR3 is 15 residues long. The CDR3 region has the DNA TGTGCCAGCAGCTCCTACAGGGACCCCTCCTACGAGCAGTACTTC. It translates to CASSSYRDPSYEQYF.

As to this clonotype: An end of the junction differs from the germline gene, which may be a read error. The chain is built from TRBV28 and TRBJ1-5; 8 bases agree with TRBD1. CDR1 MDHEN and CDR2 SYDVKM come from the germline V gene. The CDR3 is made up of 16 amino acids. Written as DNA, the CDR3 is TGTGCCAGCAGTCGGACAGGGTTACATAGCAATCAGCCCCAGCGTTTT. Its protein is CASSRTGLHSNQPQRF.

This clonotype was observed a handful of times. J is TRBJ1-2 and V is TRBV14; D uncertain. There are 14 residues in the CDR3. Trimming left V 1 base short and J 4 bases short, with 10 bases between. Per the germline V gene, CDR1 is SGHDN and CDR2 is FVKESK. The CDR3 bases are TGTGCCAGCAGCCAAGCAAGAAATCTCTATGGCTACACCTTC. As protein: CASSQARNLYGYTF.

V gene TRBV27 combines with J gene TRBJ1-4, with 9 bases matching TRBD1. V lost 5 bases to trimming and J lost 8 bases; unmatched junction nucleotides: 9. Germline CDR1 and CDR2: MNHEY and SMNVEV (reference sequence). This CDR3 is 15 amino acids long. This CDR3 reads CASSLRTGAREKLFF. CDR3 nucleotide sequence: TGTGCCAGCAGTCTTCGGACAGGGGCTCGGGAAAAACTGTTTTTT. Using reference TRBV27 and TRBJ1-4 for the parts outside the CDR3, the full variable domain is EAQVTQNPRYLITVTGKKLTVTCSQNMNHEYMSWYRQDPGLGLRQIYYSMNVEVTDKGDVPEGYKVSRKEKRNFPLILESPSPNQTSLYFCASSLRTGAREKLFFGSGTQLSVL.

The J gene is TRBJ2-7, the V gene TRBV4-1, with unresolved D. The CDR3 is 15 residues long. Germline CDR1 is MGHRA and CDR2 is YSYEKL. V lost 4 bases to trimming and J lost 3 bases, with 16 bases between them. Here the CDR3 DNA reads TGCGCCAGCAGCCCCCGGAAGGATGGGATCTACGAGCAGTACTTC. This sequence encodes CASSPRKDGIYEQYF.

The J gene is TRBJ2-2, the V gene TRBV4-1, with D uncertain. The germline CDR1 and CDR2 sequences are MGHRA and YSYEKL. This CDR3 is built from 16 residues. The V gene lost 4 bases and the J gene lost 4 bases, with 16 bases spanning the gap. CDR3 in DNA: TGCGCCAGCAGCCGCGAAACTAAGTTGGGCACCGGGGAGCTGTTTTTT. Encoded protein: CASSRETKLGTGELFF.

This clonotype was seen a handful of times. This sequence joins TRBV28 and TRBJ2-1, with 8 bases identical to TRBD2. This CDR3 is 17 amino acids long. CDR1 is MDHEN and CDR2 is SYDVKM in the germline V gene. The ends lost 7 bases at V and 9 bases at J; junction bases unmatched: 20. For the CDR3, the DNA is TGTGCCAGCATTCAACCACCGGGACGGGAGGGCCGGGGTGAGCAGTTCTTC. This codes for CASIQPPGREGRGEQFF.

A few counts support this clonotype. The chain is built from TRBV19 and TRBJ2-5, with 8 bases that match TRBD1. J gave up 7 bases and V 8 bases, and 15 bases lay outside the gene matches. The germline gives CDR1 LNHDA, CDR2 SQIVND (reference sequence). The CDR3 has 15 residues. Here the CDR3 reads CASGTTGASVGTQYF. The CDR3 DNA is TGTGCCAGTGGGACGACAGGGGCCTCCGTGGGGACCCAGTACTTC.

The V gene is TRBV12-3 or TRBV12-4, the J gene TRBJ2-7; possible D gene TRBD2, 5 bases. Judging by the DNA end, TRBJ2-1 fits better; the J call may be wrong. The CDR3 sequence is 17 residues long. The CDR3 coding sequence is TGTGCCAGCAGTTTGGCGGGCAGACGGGCCCAAAACAATGAGCAGTTCTTC. Translation gives CASSLAGRRAQNNEQFF.

CDR3 amino acids: CASSAVGGYTF. Here the CDR3 DNA reads TGTGCCAGCTCGGCGGTGGGCGGCTACACCTTC. The V and J genes are TRBV25-1 and TRBJ1-2; D not certain. The CDR3 is 11 amino acids. CDR1 MGHDK and CDR2 SYGVNS come from the germline V gene. The V and J ends lost 8 bases and 8 bases respectively, with 12 bases between them.

This clonotype was observed a few times. The V gene is TRBV7-8, the J gene TRBJ2-7; D is undetermined. The CDR3 loop spans 14 amino acids. The germline V gene encodes CDR1 SGHVS and CDR2 FQNEAQ. Trimming shortened V by 4 bases and J by 2 bases, and 12 bases separated the two germline ends. The CDR3 is CASSSSVETYEQYF. The CDR3 DNA reads as TGTGCCAGCAGCTCCTCGGTTGAGACCTACGAGCAGTACTTC.

The chain couples TRBV5-1 to TRBJ2-1, with 11 nucleotides matching TRBD2. The germline V gene has CDR1 SGHRS and CDR2 YFSETQ. Trimming cost V 0 bases and J 2 bases; bases outside gene matches: 10. This CDR3 has 19 amino acids. The CDR3 region has the DNA TGCGCCAGCAGCTTGGGTTTTGGACTAGCGGGTAAAGCCTACAATGAGCAGTTCTTC. This translates into CASSLGFGLAGKAYNEQFF.

This clonotype has just a few counts. The chain carries TRBV29-1 and TRBJ2-1, with D unresolved. The CDR3 loop spans 11 amino acids. The germline V gene has CDR1 SQVTM and CDR2 ANQGSEA. V dropped 4 bases and J dropped 10 bases, with 11 bases sitting between them. The CDR3 loop is CSVADDGEQFF. The CDR3 region has the DNA TGCAGCGTTGCGGATGACGGGGAGCAGTTCTTC.

This clonotype came up a few times. V usage is TRBV10-3 and J usage is TRBJ2-1; 10 nucleotides line up with TRBD1. The V gene's germline CDR1 is ENHRY and CDR2 SYGVKD. The CDR3 has 14 amino acids. Trimming cost V 3 bases and J 10 bases; bases outside gene matches: 6. The CDR3 nucleotides read TGTGCCATCAGTGAAGGGGACAGGGGAGAGGAGCAGTTCTTC. Translating it yields CAISEGDRGEEQFF.

The rearrangement links TRBV6-2 or TRBV6-3 to TRBJ2-5; 8 positions agree with TRBD2. This CDR3 has 15 amino acids. The germline CDR1 and CDR2 sequences are MNHEY and SVGEGT. The V gene end was trimmed by 6 bases and the J gene end by 3 bases; junction bases not matched to a gene: 9. In DNA form, the CDR3 reads TGTGCCAGCAGCTACCCTCCAGCGGGGGAAGAGACCCAGTACTTC. Its protein product is CASSYPPAGEETQYF.

This chain connects TRBV12-5 to TRBJ2-1; tentatively, D is TRBD1 (6 bases). With 4 bases removed from V and 0 bases from J, the gap between germline ends came to 13 bases. The CDR3 sequence is 16 residues long. The germline V gene encodes CDR1 LGHNT and CDR2 FRNRAP. This CDR3 is CASGSSRQASYNEQFF. For the CDR3, the DNA is TGTGCTAGTGGTTCCTCCCGACAGGCCTCCTACAATGAGCAGTTCTTC.

This rearrangement joins TRBV5-6 to TRBJ1-5; D is unresolved. The CDR3 spans 17 residues. V lost 2 bases to trimming and J lost 1 base, with 16 bases between them. Germline-derived CDR1 and CDR2 are SGHDT and YYEEEE. This CDR3 reads CASSFSLTHPSNQPQHF. The CDR3 DNA is TGTGCCAGCAGCTTTTCCCTTACCCACCCCAGCAATCAGCCCCAGCATTTT.

The sample holds a few counts of this clonotype. This chain joins TRBV28 and TRBJ2-5; TRBD1 matches 8 bases. Germline CDR1 reads MDHEN; CDR2 reads SYDVKM. Losses at the gene ends were 3 bases for V and 11 bases for J; bases not matched to a gene: 8. The CDR3 loop spans 13 amino acids. CDR3 loop: CASSFAGGVEQYF. The DNA for the CDR3 is TGTGCCAGCAGTTTCGCAGGGGGCGTTGAGCAGTACTTC.

The chain combines TRBV29-1 with TRBJ2-2; tentatively, D is TRBD2 (5 bases). Germline CDR1 is SQVTM and CDR2 is ANQGSEA. The CDR3 is 13 amino acids. DNA of the CDR3: TGCAGGGAAGATAGCGCGAACACCGGGGAGCTGTTTTTT. Protein: CREDSANTGELFF.

The chain recombines TRBV5-1 with TRBJ2-2; D ambiguous. Germline CDR1 SGHRS, CDR2 YFSETQ. V lost 6 bases and J 0 bases, leaving 9 bases between the germline ends. This CDR3 contains 14 residues. The CDR3 region has the DNA TGCGCCAGCACCTCTGGGGCGAACACCGGGGAGCTGTTTTTT. Its translation is CASTSGANTGELFF. The entire variable domain, with the rest obtained from reference TRBV5-1 and TRBJ2-2, is as follows: KAGVTQTPRYLIKTRGQQVTLSCSPISGHRSVSWYQQTPGQGLQFLFEYFSETQRNKGNFPGRFSGRQFSNSRSEMNVSTLELGDSALYLCASTSGANTGELFFGEGSRLTVL.

This chain links TRBV29-1 with TRBJ1-2, with TRBD1 as a possible D gene (5 bases). CDR1 is SQVTM, CDR2 ANQGSEA, per germline. The CDR3 extends over 13 amino acids. The V end lost 1 base, the J end lost 4 bases, and 10 bases lay between the germline ends. Here the CDR3 reads CSVEGGDGYGYTF. The CDR3 coding sequence is TGCAGCGTTGAAGGAGGGGATGGCTATGGCTACACCTTC.

This chain uses TRBV15 with TRBJ2-7; no clear D gene. The CDR3 runs to 13 residues. From germline, CDR1 is LNHNV and CDR2 YYDKDF (reference sequence). Trimming removed 4 bases from V and 0 bases from J, with 7 bases in between. The CDR3 coding sequence is TGTGCCACCAGCAACACATTCTCCTACGAGCAGTACTTC. It codes for CATSNTFSYEQYF.